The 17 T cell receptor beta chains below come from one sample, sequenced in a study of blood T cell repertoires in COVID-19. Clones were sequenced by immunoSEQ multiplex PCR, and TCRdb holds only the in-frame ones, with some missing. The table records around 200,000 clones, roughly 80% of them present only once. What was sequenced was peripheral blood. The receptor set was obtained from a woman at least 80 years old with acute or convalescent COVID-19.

CDR3 residues: CASSSPSGGSNEKLFF. The CDR3, as DNA: TGTGCCAGCAGCTCCCCTTCAGGGGGATCTAATGAAAAACTGTTTTTT. The rearrangement uses TRBV11-2 and TRBJ1-4; 7 bases are a match to TRBD1. The CDR3 is 16 residues long. Germline-derived CDR1 and CDR2 are SGHAT and FQNNGV. The V segment lost 4 bases and the J segment 3 bases; nucleotides outside the gene matches: 8.

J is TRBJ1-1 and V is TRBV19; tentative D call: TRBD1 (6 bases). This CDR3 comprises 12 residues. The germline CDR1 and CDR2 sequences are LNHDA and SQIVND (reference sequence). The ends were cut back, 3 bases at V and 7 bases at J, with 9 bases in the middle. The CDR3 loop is CASSISGDEAFF. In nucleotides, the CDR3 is TGTGCCAGTAGTATCTCAGGGGATGAAGCTTTCTTT.

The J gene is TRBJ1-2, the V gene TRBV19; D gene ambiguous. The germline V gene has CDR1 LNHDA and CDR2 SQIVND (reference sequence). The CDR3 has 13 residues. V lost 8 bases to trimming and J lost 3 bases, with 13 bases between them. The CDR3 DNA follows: TGTGCCAGTGAAGGTCAACAGCACTATGGCTACACCTTC. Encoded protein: CASEGQQHYGYTF.

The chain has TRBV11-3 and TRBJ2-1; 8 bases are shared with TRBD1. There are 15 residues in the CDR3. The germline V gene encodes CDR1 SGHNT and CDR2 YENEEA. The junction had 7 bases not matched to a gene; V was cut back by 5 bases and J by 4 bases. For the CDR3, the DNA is TGTGCCAGCAGCCCAGACAGGGGAGGTTACAATGAGCAGTTCTTC. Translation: CASSPDRGGYNEQFF.

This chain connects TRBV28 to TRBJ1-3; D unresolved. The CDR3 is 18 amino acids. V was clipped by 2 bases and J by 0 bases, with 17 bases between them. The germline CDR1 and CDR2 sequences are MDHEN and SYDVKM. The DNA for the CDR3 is TGTGCCAGCAGTTTAAGCATGGGGAGGCCTATCTCTGGAAACACCATATATTTT. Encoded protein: CASSLSMGRPISGNTIYF.

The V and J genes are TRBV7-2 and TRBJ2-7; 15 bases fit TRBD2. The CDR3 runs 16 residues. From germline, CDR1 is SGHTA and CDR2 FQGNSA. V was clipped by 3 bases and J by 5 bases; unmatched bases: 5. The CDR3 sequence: CASSLGLAGGLDEQYF. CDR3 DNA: TGTGCCAGCAGCTTGGGACTAGCGGGAGGTTTGGACGAGCAGTACTTC.

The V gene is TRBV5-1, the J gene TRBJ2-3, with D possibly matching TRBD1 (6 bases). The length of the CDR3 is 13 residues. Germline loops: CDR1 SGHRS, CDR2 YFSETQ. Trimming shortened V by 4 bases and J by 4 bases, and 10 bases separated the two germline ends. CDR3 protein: CASSQQGSDTQYF. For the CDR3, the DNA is TGCGCCAGCAGCCAGCAGGGGTCAGATACGCAGTATTTT.

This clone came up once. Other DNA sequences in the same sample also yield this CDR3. The CDR3 nucleotides read TGTGCCAGCAGCTTAGGACAGGGACGCGAAAAACTGTTTTTT. It specifies CASSLGQGREKLFF. The V and J genes are TRBV7-9 and TRBJ1-4; the match to TRBD1 covers 7 bases. The CDR3 has 14 residues. V trimming: 1 base; J trimming: 8 bases; junction bases outside the gene matches: 4. Germline values: CDR1 SEHNR, CDR2 FQNEAQ (reference sequence).

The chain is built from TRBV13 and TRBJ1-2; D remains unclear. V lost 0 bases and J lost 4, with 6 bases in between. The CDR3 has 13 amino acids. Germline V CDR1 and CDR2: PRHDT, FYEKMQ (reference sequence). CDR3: CASSLGRSYGYTF. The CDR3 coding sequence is TGTGCCAGCAGCTTAGGCCGCAGCTATGGCTACACCTTC.

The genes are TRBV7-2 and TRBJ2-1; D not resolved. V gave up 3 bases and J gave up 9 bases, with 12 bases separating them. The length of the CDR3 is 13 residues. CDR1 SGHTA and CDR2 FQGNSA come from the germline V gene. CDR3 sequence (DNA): TGTGCCAGCAGCTTGGCGGAATATGGTGAGCAGTTCTTC. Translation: CASSLAEYGEQFF.

CDR3 loop: CASSRDRDIDTQYF. The CDR3 DNA reads TGTGCCAGCAGCCGGGACAGGGATATAGATACGCAGTATTTT. This chain connects TRBV11-3 to TRBJ2-3; TRBD1 aligns across 9 bases. V shed 5 bases, J shed 5 bases, and the junction held 5 bases outside the gene matches. This CDR3 comprises 14 residues. From germline, CDR1 is SGHNT and CDR2 YENEEA.

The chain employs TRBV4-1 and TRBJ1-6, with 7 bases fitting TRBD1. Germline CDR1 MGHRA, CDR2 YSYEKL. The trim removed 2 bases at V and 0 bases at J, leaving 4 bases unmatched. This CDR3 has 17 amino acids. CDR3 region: CASSQPNRGSYNSPLHF. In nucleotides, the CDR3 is TGCGCCAGCAGCCAACCGAACAGGGGCTCCTATAATTCACCCCTCCACTTT.

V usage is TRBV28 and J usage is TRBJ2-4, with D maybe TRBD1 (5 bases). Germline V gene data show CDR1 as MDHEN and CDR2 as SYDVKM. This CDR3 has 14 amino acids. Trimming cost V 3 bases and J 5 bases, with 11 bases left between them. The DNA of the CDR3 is TGTGCCAGCAGTTTGTGGGGCAGGGAAAACATTCAGTACTTC. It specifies CASSLWGRENIQYF.

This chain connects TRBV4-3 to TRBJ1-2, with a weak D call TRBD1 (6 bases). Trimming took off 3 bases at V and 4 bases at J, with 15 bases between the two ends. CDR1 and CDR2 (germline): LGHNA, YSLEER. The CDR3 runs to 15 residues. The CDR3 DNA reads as TGCGCCAGCAGCCATGCGGACAGAAAAGTCTATGGCTACACCTTC. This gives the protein CASSHADRKVYGYTF.

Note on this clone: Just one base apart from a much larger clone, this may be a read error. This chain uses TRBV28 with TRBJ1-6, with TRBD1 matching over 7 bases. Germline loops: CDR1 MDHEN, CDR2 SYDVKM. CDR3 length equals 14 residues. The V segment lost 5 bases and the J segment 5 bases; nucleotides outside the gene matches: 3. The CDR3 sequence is CASSVTGHNSPLHF. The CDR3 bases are TGTGCCAGCAGTGTGACAGGGCATAATTCACCCCTCCACTTT.

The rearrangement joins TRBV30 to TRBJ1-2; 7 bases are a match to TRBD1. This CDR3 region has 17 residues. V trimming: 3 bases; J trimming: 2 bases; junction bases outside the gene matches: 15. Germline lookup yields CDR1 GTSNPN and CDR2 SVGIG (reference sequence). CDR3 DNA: TGTGCCTGGAGATCAGGGGGAACCCGTTCGGGAAACTATGGCTACACCTTC. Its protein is CAWRSGGTRSGNYGYTF.

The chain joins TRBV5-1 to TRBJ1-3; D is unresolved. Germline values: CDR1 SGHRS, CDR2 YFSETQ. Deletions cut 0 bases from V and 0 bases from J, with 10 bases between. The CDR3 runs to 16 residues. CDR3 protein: CASSLGEPRSGNTIYF. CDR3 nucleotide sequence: TGCGCCAGCAGCTTGGGTGAACCGCGCTCTGGAAACACCATATATTTT.